This passage covers 19 T cell receptor beta chains from one sample sequenced in a study of vaccination and CD4 T cells after COVID-19. Cultured CD4+ T-cell DNA underwent Oncomine TCR Beta short-read sequencing. TCRdb analysed the PCR reads with MiXCR anew, one entry per CDR3 protein. The sample includes 12,000 or so distinct CDR3 sequences, roughly 77% of them seen just once. Their antigens are not known. Treatment denoted: approximately 10-day PBMC culture with coronavirus spike peptide pools or control peptides (ViraFEST assay). Sequenced: CD4+ T cells from blood, cultured in vitro. These receptors were obtained from a human donor who had recovered from COVID-19.

This clonotype is a singleton in its sample. The rearrangement links TRBV30 to TRBJ2-7; 14 bases align to TRBD2. The CDR3 covers 15 residues. V shed 5 bases, J shed 5 bases, and the junction held 8 bases outside the gene matches. CDR1 is GTSNPN, CDR2 SVGIG, per germline (reference sequence). The CDR3 is CAWDPGTSGRHEQYF. DNA of the CDR3: TGTGCCTGGGACCCCGGGACTAGCGGGAGACACGAGCAGTACTTC.

V usage is TRBV20-1 and J usage is TRBJ1-2; unclear D gene. The CDR3 contains 13 residues. The germline CDR1 and CDR2 sequences are DFQATT and SNEGSKA (reference sequence). Trimming shortened V by 6 bases and J by 0 bases, and 11 bases separated the two germline ends. The CDR3 region has the DNA TGCAGTGCCACGACGGATACTAACTATGGCTACACCTTC. Translating it yields CSATTDTNYGYTF.

This clonotype has just a few counts. The CDR3 spells CASSITDQPQHF. CDR3 sequence (DNA): TGTGCCAGTAGTATAACAGATCAGCCCCAGCATTTT. V is TRBV19 and J is TRBJ1-5; D is uncertain. The CDR3 consists of 12 residues. CDR1 is LNHDA, CDR2 SQIVND, per germline (reference sequence). Trimming left V 2 bases short and J 5 bases short, with 4 bases between. The full variable domain, in which reference TRBV19 and TRBJ1-5 provide the parts outside the CDR3, is DGGITQSPKYLFRKEGQNVTLSCEQNLNHDAMYWYRQDPGQGLRLIYYSQIVNDFQKGDIAEGYSVSREKKESFPLTVTSAQKNPTAFYLCASSITDQPQHFGDGTRLSIL.

The chain has TRBV7-6 and TRBJ1-2; 8 nucleotides align to TRBD1. With V trimmed by 5 bases and J by 8 bases, 13 bases remained unmatched. This CDR3 has 15 amino acids. Germline CDR1 is SGHVS and CDR2 is FNYEAQ. The CDR3 region is CASSLSGQGMGGYTF. Written as DNA, the CDR3 is TGTGCCAGCAGCCTATCTGGACAGGGAATGGGCGGCTACACCTTC.

The gene calls are TRBV12-3 or TRBV12-4 and TRBJ1-5; D is uncertain. This CDR3 spans 12 amino acids. Trimming removed 6 bases at V and 6 bases at J, with 9 bases between. The CDR3 spells CASRRATQPQHF. The CDR3 bases are TGTGCCAGCAGGCGGGCCACTCAGCCCCAGCATTTT.

The chain couples TRBV19 to TRBJ1-2, with D perhaps TRBD1 (6 bases). Germline lookup yields CDR1 LNHDA and CDR2 SQIVND (reference sequence). V was clipped by 7 bases and J by 3 bases, with 15 bases between them. The CDR3 sequence is 14 residues long. This CDR3 reads CASTPTGEYYGYTF. CDR3 bases: TGTGCCAGTACCCCGACAGGCGAATACTATGGCTACACCTTC.

The CDR3, as DNA: TGCAGTCGCTGGCAGGGAAACACAGATACGCAGTATTTT. This encodes CSRWQGNTDTQYF. This chain joins TRBV20-1 and TRBJ2-3; a possible D gene is TRBD1 (5 bases). Per germline, CDR1 DFQATT and CDR2 SNEGSKA (reference sequence). The CDR3 length is 13 residues. Trimming cost V 8 bases and J 2 bases, with 14 bases left between them.

The rearrangement uses TRBV20-1 and TRBJ2-3; TRBD2 agrees at 10 bases. The V segment lost 0 bases and the J segment 6 bases; nucleotides outside the gene matches: 9. Germline assignment: CDR1 DFQATT and CDR2 SNEGSKA (reference sequence). There are 16 residues in the CDR3. The CDR3 DNA reads as TGCAGTGCTAGAGACGTCAGCGGGAGGGCCGGGGATACGCAGTATTTT. Translation gives CSARDVSGRAGDTQYF.

The chain is built from TRBV20-1 and TRBJ2-3; the D is unclear. V shed 7 bases and J shed 1 base, with 9 bases lying between them. The CDR3 has 12 residues. Germline V gives CDR1 DFQATT, CDR2 SNEGSKA (reference sequence). CDR3 nucleotide sequence: TGCAGTGTTGCGCAGGGCACAGATACGCAGTATTTT. It specifies CSVAQGTDTQYF.

The V call is TRBV20-1, the J call TRBJ1-1; no clear D gene. Germline V CDR1 and CDR2: DFQATT, SNEGSKA (reference sequence). The CDR3 has 11 amino acids. CDR3 in DNA: TGCAGACTGGAATCGAACACTGAAGCTTTCTTT. Amino acid sequence: CRLESNTEAFF.

This chain connects TRBV14 to TRBJ1-6; no clear D gene. The CDR3 contains 13 residues. Germline CDR1 and CDR2: SGHDN and FVKESK. The germline V and J ends were trimmed by 0 bases and 8 bases, with 5 bases remaining between them. The CDR3 here is CASSQDWDSPLHF. Here the CDR3 DNA reads TGTGCCAGCAGCCAAGATTGGGATTCACCCCTCCACTTT.

J is TRBJ1-5 and V is TRBV11-3; 10 positions agree with TRBD1. Germline V gene sequence: CDR1 SGHNT, CDR2 YENEEA. Trimming took 1 base from V and 3 from J; bases not matched to a gene: 6. The CDR3 has 17 amino acids. CDR3 residues: CASSLVGTGATNQPQHF. In nucleotides, the CDR3 is TGTGCCAGCAGCTTAGTGGGGACAGGGGCGACCAATCAGCCCCAGCATTTT.

The CDR3 DNA follows: TGTGCCAGCAGCCAAAGTAGTGGGGGGATCCCATCTCAGCATTTT. Protein sequence: CASSQSSGGIPSQHF. The chain recombines TRBV7-2 with TRBJ1-5; the D gene is possibly TRBD1 (5 bases). The CDR3 runs 15 residues. Trimming shortened V by 5 bases and J by 13 bases, and 24 bases separated the two germline ends. CDR1 and CDR2 from the germline V gene are SGHTA and FQGNSA.

This clonotype was recorded once. The chain links TRBV2 to TRBJ2-7; TRBD1 or TRBD2 may be the D gene (5 bases each). V dropped 1 base and J dropped 3 bases, with 13 bases sitting between them. The length of the CDR3 is 15 residues. Germline V gene data show CDR1 as SNHLY and CDR2 as FYNNEI. CDR3 bases: TGTGCCAGCAGTGAAGAGGCAGGGACCTACTACGAGCAGTACTTC. Its translation: CASSEEAGTYYEQYF.

The V call is TRBV15, the J call TRBJ1-6; no reliable D call. Trimming pared 5 bases from V and 6 bases from J, leaving 11 bases between. Germline CDR1 LNHNV, CDR2 YYDKDF (reference sequence). The CDR3 is 14 amino acids. The CDR3 DNA reads as TGTGCCACCAGCCGTGACGTTACTAATTCACCCCTCCACTTT. It encodes CATSRDVTNSPLHF.

In this sample, this clonotype turned up once. J is TRBJ1-2 and V is TRBV5-6, with a possible D match to TRBD1 (5 bases). Trimming left V 7 bases short and J 3 bases short, with 7 bases between. Per the germline V gene, CDR1 is SGHDT and CDR2 is YYEEEE. The CDR3 extends over 11 amino acids. The CDR3 DNA reads TGTGCCAGCGGGGCTTACTATGGCTACACCTTC. Protein sequence: CASGAYYGYTF. The full variable domain, its missing parts supplied by reference TRBV5-6 and TRBJ1-2, is DAGVTQSPTHLIKTRGQQVTLRCSPKSGHDTVSWYQQALGQGPQFIFQYYEEEERQRGNFPDRFSGHQFPNYSSELNVNALLLGDSALYLCASGAYYGYTFGSGTRLTVV.

The chain carries TRBV12-3 or TRBV12-4 and TRBJ2-7; D might be TRBD1 (6 bases). The V and J ends lost 5 bases and 6 bases respectively, with 17 bases between them. This CDR3 spans 14 amino acids. CDR3 sequence (DNA): TGTGCCAGCAGTGTAGGGACACTGCCCCCCGAGCAGTACTTC. The encoded protein is CASSVGTLPPEQYF.

The rearrangement joins TRBV6-5 to TRBJ1-5; D is possibly TRBD1 (6 bases). Germline CDR1 MNHEY, CDR2 SVGAGI. The CDR3 runs 15 residues. V gave up 2 bases and J gave up 4 bases, with 12 bases separating them. CDR3 amino acids: CASSYHGGPNQPQHF. CDR3 in DNA: TGTGCCAGCAGTTACCATGGGGGGCCAAATCAGCCCCAGCATTTT.

The rearrangement links TRBV5-4 to TRBJ1-1, with D hard to call. V was trimmed by 0 bases and J by 4 bases, leaving 16 bases between them. Per the germline V gene, CDR1 is SGHNT and CDR2 is YYREEE (reference sequence). This CDR3 spans 16 amino acids. The chain's CDR3 is CASSLGGVLGRTEAFF. In nucleotides, the CDR3 is TGTGCCAGCAGCTTGGGGGGAGTCCTCGGTCGCACTGAAGCTTTCTTT.